The 7 T cell receptor beta chains reported below all come from one sample, sequenced in a study of shared clonotypes between healthy human individuals. Produced via immunoSEQ multiplex PCR; TCRdb's table is partial and in-frame only. The table includes about half a million clones, roughly 80% detected once. Sequencing input: PBMCs. The receptors shown here come from a middle-aged woman in good health. Some clones in this sample may be carry-over from other donors' samples.

This sequence joins TRBV28 and TRBJ2-7, with 9 bases that match TRBD2. This CDR3 contains 19 residues. CDR1 and CDR2 (germline): MDHEN, SYDVKM. V was clipped by 6 bases and J by 3 bases; unmatched bases: 21. The CDR3 spells CASSGKISGRRRGHYEQYF. Here the CDR3 DNA reads TGTGCCAGCAGCGGTAAAATCAGCGGGAGGAGAAGGGGCCACTACGAGCAGTACTTC.

A remark on this clone: This sequence is one base from a far larger clone and is likely a read error. As the CDR3 is not closed by the conserved phenylalanine or tryptophan, this likely results from a read error. The genes are TRBV2 and TRBJ1-5, with TRBD1 identical over 9 bases. Germline CDR1 is SNHLY and CDR2 is FYNNEI. The CDR3 is made up of 14 amino acids. V lost 7 bases, J lost 7 bases, and 8 bases stayed unmatched. CDR3 DNA: TGTGCCAGCATGTCTACAGGGGGCCGACAGCCCCAGCATGTT. Encoded protein: CASMSTGGRQPQHV.

In its sample, this clone was seen once. The chain recombines TRBV7-2 with TRBJ2-5; 7 bases align to TRBD1. Germline assignment: CDR1 SGHTA and CDR2 FQGNSA. The CDR3 spans 15 residues. The J segment lost 2 bases and the V segment lost 5 bases, leaving 8 bases of the junction unmatched. Here the CDR3 DNA reads TGTGCCAGCAGCGTAAACAGGGGCGCACAAGAGACCCAGTACTTC. Its translation is CASSVNRGAQETQYF. The whole variable domain, filled in from reference TRBV7-2 and TRBJ2-5, reads GAGVSQSPSNKVTEKGKDVELRCDPISGHTALYWYRQSLGQGLEFLIYFQGNSAPDKSGLPSDRFSAERTGGSVSTLTIQRTQQEDSAVYLCASSVNRGAQETQYFGPGTRLLVL.

This clone appeared a few times. V gene TRBV9 combines with J gene TRBJ2-1; tentatively, D is TRBD1 (6 bases). The CDR3 is 16 residues long. In germline, CDR1 is SGDLS, CDR2 YYNGEE. V lost 3 bases and J 8 bases, leaving 21 bases between the germline ends. CDR3 sequence (DNA): TGTGCCAGCAGCGCGGACCCAGGGGATTCCATCGATGAGCAGTTCTTC. This encodes CASSADPGDSIDEQFF.

The V gene is TRBV7-6, the J gene TRBJ2-1, with D perhaps matching TRBD2 (7 bases). CDR1 and CDR2 from the germline V gene are SGHVS and FNYEAQ. This CDR3 comprises 13 residues. V lost 1 base, J lost 15 bases, and 16 bases lay in between. The CDR3 region has the DNA TGTGCCAGCAGCTTAGGTCAGGGGAGGGCCGGGTTCTTC. It is translated as CASSLGQGRAGFF.

The J gene is TRBJ2-3, the V gene TRBV29-1; D is possibly TRBD2 (6 bases). Trimming left V 8 bases short and J 2 bases short, with 17 bases between. The CDR3 runs 14 residues. Germline CDR1 reads SQVTM; CDR2 reads ANQGSEA. In DNA form, the CDR3 reads TGCAGCTCCGAAGCGCTAGCGATCACAGATACGCAGTATTTT. Protein sequence: CSSEALAITDTQYF.

This clone was seen a few times. This chain links TRBV28 with TRBJ1-1; unclear D gene. CDR1 is MDHEN, CDR2 SYDVKM, per germline. The V and J ends lost 5 bases and 9 bases respectively, with 22 bases between them. The CDR3 spans 15 residues. The CDR3 here is CASSPSRMGFQQAFF. CDR3 sequence (DNA): TGTGCCAGCAGTCCCTCCCGGATGGGCTTCCAGCAAGCTTTCTTT.